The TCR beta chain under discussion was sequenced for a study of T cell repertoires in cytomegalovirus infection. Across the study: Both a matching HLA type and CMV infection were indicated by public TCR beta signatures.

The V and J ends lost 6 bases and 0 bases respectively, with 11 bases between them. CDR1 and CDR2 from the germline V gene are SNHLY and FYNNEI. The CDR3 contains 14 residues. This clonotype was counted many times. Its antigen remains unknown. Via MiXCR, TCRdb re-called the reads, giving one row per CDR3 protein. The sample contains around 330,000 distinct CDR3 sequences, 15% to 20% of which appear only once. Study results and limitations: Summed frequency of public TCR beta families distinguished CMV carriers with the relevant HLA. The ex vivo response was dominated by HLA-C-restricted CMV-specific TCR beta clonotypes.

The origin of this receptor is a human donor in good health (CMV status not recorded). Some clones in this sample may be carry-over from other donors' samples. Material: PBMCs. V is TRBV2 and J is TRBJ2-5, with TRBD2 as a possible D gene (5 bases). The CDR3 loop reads CASRLAGHQETQYF. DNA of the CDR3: TGTGCCAGCAGGCTGGCGGGCCACCAAGAGACCCAGTACTTC.